The sample holds many counts of the clone carrying this T cell receptor beta chain. Its target is unknown. This entry comes from a study of T-cell reconstitution after alpha-beta-depleted transplantation in children. General observations from the study: By one year post-transplant, T-cell counts and diversity largely arose from T cells that were newly produced.

This CDR3 spans 15 amino acids. The germline V gene encodes CDR1 SGHVS and CDR2 FQNEAQ. V lost 6 bases to trimming and J lost 6 bases; unmatched junction nucleotides: 6. Molecular barcoding with unique molecular identifiers was used for the TCRbeta library. TCRdb independently ran MiXCR on the PCR reads; one entry per CDR3 protein. The sample records hundreds of thousands of distinct CDR3 sequences, approximately 22% being singletons. The receptor was isolated from a boy under three years old who had a stem cell transplant for acute myeloid leukemia, so the T cells may come from the graft donor. This specimen was PBMCs, mostly from graft donor cells, taken 360 days after TCRalphabeta/CD19-depleted stem cell transplant. The genes are TRBV7-8 and TRBJ2-1; 12 bases are shared with TRBD2. CDR3 amino acids: CASRNGLAGPNEQFF. For the CDR3, the DNA is TGTGCCAGCAGGAATGGACTAGCGGGGCCCAATGAGCAGTTCTTC.